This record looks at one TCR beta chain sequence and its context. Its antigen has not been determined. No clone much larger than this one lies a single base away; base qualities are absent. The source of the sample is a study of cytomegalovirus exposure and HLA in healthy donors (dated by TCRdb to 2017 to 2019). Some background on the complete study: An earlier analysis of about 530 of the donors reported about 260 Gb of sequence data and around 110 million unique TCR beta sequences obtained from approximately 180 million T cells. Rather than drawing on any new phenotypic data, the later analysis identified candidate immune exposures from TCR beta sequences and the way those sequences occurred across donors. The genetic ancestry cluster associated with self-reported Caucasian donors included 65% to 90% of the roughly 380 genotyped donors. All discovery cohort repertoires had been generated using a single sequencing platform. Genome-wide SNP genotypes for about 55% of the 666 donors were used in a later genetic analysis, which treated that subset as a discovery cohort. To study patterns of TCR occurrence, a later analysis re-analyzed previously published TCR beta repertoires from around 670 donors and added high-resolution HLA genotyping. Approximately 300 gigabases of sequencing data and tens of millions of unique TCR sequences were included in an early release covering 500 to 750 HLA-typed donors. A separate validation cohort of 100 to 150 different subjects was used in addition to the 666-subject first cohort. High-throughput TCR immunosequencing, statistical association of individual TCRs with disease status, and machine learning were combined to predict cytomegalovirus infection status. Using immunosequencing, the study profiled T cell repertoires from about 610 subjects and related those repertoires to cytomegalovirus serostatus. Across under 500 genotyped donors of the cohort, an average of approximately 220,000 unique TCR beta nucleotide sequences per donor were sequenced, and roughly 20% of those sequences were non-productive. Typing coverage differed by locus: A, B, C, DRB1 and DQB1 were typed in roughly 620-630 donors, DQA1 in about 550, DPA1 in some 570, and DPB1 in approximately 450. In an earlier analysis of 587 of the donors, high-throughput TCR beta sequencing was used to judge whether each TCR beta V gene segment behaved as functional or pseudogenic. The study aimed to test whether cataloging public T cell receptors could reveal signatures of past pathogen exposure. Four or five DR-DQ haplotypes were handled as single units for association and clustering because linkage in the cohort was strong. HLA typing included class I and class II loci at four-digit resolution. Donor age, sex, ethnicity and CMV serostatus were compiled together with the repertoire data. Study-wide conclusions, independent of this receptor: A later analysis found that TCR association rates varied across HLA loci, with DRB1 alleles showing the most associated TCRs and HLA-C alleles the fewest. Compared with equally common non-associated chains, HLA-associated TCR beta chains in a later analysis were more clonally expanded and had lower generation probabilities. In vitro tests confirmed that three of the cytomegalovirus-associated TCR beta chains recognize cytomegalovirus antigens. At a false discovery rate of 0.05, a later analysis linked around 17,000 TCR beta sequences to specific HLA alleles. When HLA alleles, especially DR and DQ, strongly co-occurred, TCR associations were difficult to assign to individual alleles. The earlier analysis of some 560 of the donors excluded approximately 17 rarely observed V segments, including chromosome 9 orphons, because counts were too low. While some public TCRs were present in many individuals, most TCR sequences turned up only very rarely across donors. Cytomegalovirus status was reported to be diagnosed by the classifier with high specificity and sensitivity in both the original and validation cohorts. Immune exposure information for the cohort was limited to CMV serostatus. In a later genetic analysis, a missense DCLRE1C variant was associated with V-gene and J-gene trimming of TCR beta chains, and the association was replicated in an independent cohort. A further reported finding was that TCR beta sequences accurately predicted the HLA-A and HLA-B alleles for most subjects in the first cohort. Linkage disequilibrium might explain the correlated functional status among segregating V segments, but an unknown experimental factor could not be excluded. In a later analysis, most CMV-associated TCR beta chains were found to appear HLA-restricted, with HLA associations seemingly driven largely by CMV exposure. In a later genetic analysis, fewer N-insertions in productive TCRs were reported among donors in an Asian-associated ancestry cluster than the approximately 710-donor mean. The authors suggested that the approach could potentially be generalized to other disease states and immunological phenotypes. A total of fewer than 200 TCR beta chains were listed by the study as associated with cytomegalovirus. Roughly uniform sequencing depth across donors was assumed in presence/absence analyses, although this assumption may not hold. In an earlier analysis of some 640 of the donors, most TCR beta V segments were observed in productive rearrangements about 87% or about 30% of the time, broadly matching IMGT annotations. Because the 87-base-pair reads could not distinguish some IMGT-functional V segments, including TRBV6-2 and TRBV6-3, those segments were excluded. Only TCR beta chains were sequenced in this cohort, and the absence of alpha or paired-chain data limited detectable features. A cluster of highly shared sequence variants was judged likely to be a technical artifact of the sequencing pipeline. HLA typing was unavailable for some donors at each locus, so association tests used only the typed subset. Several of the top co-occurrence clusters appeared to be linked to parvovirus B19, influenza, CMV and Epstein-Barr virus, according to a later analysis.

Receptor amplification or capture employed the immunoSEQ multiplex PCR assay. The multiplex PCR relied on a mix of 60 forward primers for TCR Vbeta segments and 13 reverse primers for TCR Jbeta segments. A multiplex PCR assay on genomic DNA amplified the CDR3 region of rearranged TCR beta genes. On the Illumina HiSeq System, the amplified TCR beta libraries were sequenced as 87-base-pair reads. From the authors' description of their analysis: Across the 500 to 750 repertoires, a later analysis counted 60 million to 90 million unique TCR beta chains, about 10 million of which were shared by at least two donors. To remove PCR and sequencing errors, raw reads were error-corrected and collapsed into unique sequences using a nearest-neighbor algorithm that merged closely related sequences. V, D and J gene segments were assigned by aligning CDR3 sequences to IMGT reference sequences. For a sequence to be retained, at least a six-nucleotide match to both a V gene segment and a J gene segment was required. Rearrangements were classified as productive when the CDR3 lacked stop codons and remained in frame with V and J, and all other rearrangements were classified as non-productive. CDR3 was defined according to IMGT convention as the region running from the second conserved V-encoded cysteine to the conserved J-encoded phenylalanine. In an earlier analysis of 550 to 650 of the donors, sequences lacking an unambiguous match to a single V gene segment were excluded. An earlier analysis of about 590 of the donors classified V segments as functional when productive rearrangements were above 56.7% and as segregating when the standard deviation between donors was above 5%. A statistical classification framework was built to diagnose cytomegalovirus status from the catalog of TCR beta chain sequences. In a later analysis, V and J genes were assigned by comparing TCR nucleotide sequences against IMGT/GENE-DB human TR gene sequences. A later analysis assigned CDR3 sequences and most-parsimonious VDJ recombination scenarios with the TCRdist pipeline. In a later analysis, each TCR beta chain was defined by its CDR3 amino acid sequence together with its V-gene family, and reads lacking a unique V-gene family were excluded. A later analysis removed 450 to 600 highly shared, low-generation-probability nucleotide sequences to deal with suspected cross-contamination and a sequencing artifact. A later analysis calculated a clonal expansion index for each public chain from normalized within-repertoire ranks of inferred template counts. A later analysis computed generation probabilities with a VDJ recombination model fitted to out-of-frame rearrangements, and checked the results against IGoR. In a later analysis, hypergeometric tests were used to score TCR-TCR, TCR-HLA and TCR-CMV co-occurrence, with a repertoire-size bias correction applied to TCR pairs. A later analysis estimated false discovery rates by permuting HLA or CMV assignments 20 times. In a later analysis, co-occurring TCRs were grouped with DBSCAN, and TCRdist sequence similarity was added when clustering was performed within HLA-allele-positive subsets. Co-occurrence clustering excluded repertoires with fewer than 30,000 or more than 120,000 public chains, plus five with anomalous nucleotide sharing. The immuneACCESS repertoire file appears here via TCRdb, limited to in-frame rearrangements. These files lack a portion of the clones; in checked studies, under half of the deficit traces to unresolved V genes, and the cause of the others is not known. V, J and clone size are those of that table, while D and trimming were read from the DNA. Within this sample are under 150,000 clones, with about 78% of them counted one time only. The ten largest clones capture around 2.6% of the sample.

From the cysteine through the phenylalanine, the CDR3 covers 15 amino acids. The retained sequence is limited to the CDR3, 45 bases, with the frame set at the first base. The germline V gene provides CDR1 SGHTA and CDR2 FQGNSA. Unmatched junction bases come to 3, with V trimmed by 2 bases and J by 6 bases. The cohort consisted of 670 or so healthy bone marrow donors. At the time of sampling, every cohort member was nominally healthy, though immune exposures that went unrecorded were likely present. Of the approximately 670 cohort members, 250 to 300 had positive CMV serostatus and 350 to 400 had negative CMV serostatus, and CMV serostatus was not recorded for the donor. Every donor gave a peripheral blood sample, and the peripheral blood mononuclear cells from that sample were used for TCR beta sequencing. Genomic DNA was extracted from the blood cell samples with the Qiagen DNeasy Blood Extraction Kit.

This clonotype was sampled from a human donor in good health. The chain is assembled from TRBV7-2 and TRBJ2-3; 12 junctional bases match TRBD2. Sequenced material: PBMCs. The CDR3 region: CASSLSSGGADTQYF. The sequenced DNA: TGTGCCAGCAGCTTATCTAGCGGGGGGGCCGATACGCAGTATTTT.